Listed below are T cell receptor beta chains from one sample, sequenced in a study of blood T cell repertoires in COVID-19. TCRdb keeps only in-frame clones here, not all; method: immunoSEQ multiplex PCR. The sample consists of roughly 140,000 clones, approximately 90% of them appearing once. Sequencing was carried out using peripheral blood. The source of these receptors is a woman aged 60-75 years with active or convalescent COVID-19. The conserved cysteine and the conserved F or W are not part of the CDR3 here. Rows may omit the clone size; those that give it use once, few, many or a size class.

j_call clone_size v_call cdr3_aa
TRBJ1-4 NA TRBV11-2 ASSSLRGRLFEKLF
TRBJ2-2 NA TRBV5-1 ASKHLLAGVDTGELF
TRBJ2-1 NA TRBV18 ASSPPGTVNNEQF
TRBJ2-2 NA TRBV18 ASSPAESTGELF
TRBJ2-2 once TRBV7-2 ASSLIQGAGGELF
TRBJ1-5 once TRBV4-3 ASSQELQGAKIGQPQH
TRBJ1-1 NA TRBV29-1 SVSGGSTEAF
TRBJ2-7 NA TRBV7-7 ASSAGQGGYEQY
TRBJ1-3 NA TRBV28 ASRGQGSGNTIY
TRBJ2-5 NA TRBV12-3/TRBV12-4 ASRLTGEETQY
TRBJ1-1 once TRBV5-1 AVRSNTEAF
TRBJ1-1 once TRBV6-2/TRBV6-3 ASSYSGGYTEAF
TRBJ2-1 NA TRBV24-1 ATSEAGGPYNEQF
TRBJ1-5 NA TRBV19 ASSIPRTGSFQPQH
TRBJ1-5 NA TRBV28 ASSPGGDTEPQH
TRBJ2-7 NA TRBV6-2/TRBV6-3 ASSQGYYEQY
TRBJ2-2 NA TRBV10-3 AIKGTGELF
TRBJ1-5 NA TRBV3-1/TRBV3-2 ASSQDRNQPQH
TRBJ2-3 NA TRBV9 ASSVAVQTPSTDTQY
TRBJ2-5 NA TRBV2 ASSLGLAKETQY
TRBJ1-6 NA TRBV13 ASSPGSLPLH
TRBJ2-1 NA TRBV5-1 ASSLGGGVNEQF
TRBJ1-4 few TRBV3-1/TRBV3-2 ASSQGFSGQGTGKLF
TRBJ1-2 NA TRBV5-6 ASSRGQGYDGYT
TRBJ2-3 NA TRBV4-3 ASSQGGRGVRGSTDTQY
TRBJ2-1 NA TRBV25-1 ASNGVGYNEQF
TRBJ2-2 NA TRBV5-6 ASSFRDRGTGELF
TRBJ1-2 few TRBV3-1/TRBV3-2 ASSSQDSYGYT
TRBJ1-2 once TRBV18 ASQRENYGYT
TRBJ1-1 NA TRBV6-5 ASSWGTVDEGTEAF
TRBJ2-5 NA TRBV3-1/TRBV3-2 ASSPSGQGGETQY
TRBJ2-1 NA TRBV7-9 ASSGPGTSLNNEQF
TRBJ1-1 few TRBV29-1 SVESTGHMNTEAF
TRBJ1-2 NA TRBV3-1/TRBV3-2 ASSSRTAYGYT
TRBJ1-1 once TRBV9 ASSVGIVNTEAF
TRBJ1-1 NA TRBV30 AWSKSWAMNTEAF
TRBJ2-7 once TRBV7-2 ASSLAGGVFHEQY
TRBJ2-1 NA TRBV18 ASSPGTSNEQF
TRBJ1-1 NA TRBV27 ASSSLGQGGLSEAF
TRBJ2-7 NA TRBV7-2 ASSLGAPGSYEQY
TRBJ2-2 NA TRBV6-6 ASSYPSGAVTGELF
TRBJ2-5 few TRBV3-1/TRBV3-2 ASSHSPSGGFGSQETQY
TRBJ2-5 NA TRBV5-4 ASGEDRLYQETQY
TRBJ1-1 NA TRBV19 ASRETGPNTEAF
TRBJ2-5 NA TRBV12-3/TRBV12-4 ASSLEEVTQY
TRBJ1-5 few TRBV7-2 ASSLGGLIWH
TRBJ2-1 NA TRBV4-3 ASSLGGGGGFNEQF
TRBJ2-7 few TRBV30 AWSDPPGEQY
TRBJ1-1 NA TRBV18 ASSTQTLNTEAF
TRBJ2-7 NA TRBV20-1 SASKGLAGFNSYEQY
TRBJ1-1 NA TRBV4-3 ASSQPDRGTEAF
TRBJ2-7 NA TRBV25-1 ASSDGRPGAYEQY
TRBJ1-2 few TRBV6-6 ASSPGPSYGYT
TRBJ2-1 NA TRBV5-1 ASNPSGGAGYNEQF